These T cell receptor beta chains were read from a single sample in a study of CD8+CD57+ T cells in acquired aplastic anemia. Each CDR3 protein gets one entry after TCRdb re-called the reads with MiXCR. The sample contains under 350,000 distinct CDR3 sequences, about 50% of which appear only once. Sequencing was carried out using sorted CD4+, CD8+, or CD8+CD57+ T cells (not recorded which) from PBMCs. These receptors were taken from a human donor with aplastic anemia. The CDR3 runs from the conserved cysteine through the conserved F or W. A D gene is named only where the DNA matches it firmly. Clone sizes are given selectively: once, few, many, or a class where the clone is expanded.

>TRBV6-1|NA|15|TRBJ1-1|NA
CASESGAGQDTEAFF
TGTGCCAGCGAGAGTGGGGCCGGGCAGGACACTGAAGCTTTCTTT
>TRBV2|NA|14|TRBJ2-7|NA
CASRWAGTDYEQYF
TGTGCCAGCAGGTGGGCCGGGACGGACTACGAGCAGTACTTC
>TRBV24-1|few|14|TRBJ2-2|NA
CATSQGFDTGELFF
TGTGCCACCTCACAGGGTTTTGACACCGGGGAGCTGTTTTTT
>TRBV5-1|many|14|TRBJ1-2|TRBD1
CASSLGAGGYGYTF
TGCGCCAGCAGCTTGGGGGCAGGGGGTTATGGCTACACCTTC
>TRBV6-2/TRBV6-3|many|12|TRBJ1-2|NA
CASRQGGYGYTF
TGTGCCAGCAGACAGGGTGGGTATGGCTACACCTTC
>TRBV11-2|many|12|TRBJ2-5|NA
CASSLEEETQYF
TGTGCCAGCAGCTTAGAGGAAGAGACCCAGTACTTC
>TRBV6-1|NA|14|TRBJ2-3|NA
CASSAGVDTDTQYF
TGTGCCAGCAGTGCAGGGGTCGACACAGATACGCAGTATTTT
>TRBV19|NA|15|TRBJ2-3|NA
CASSSTGLVTDTQYF
TGTGCCAGTAGTTCTACAGGGTTAGTCACAGATACGCAGTATTTT
>TRBV7-9|once|15|TRBJ1-1|TRBD1
CASSYGIPPGQGASF
TGTGCCAGCAGCTACGGTATACCTCCGGGACAGGGGGCCTCGTTT
>TRBV20-1|NA|16|TRBJ2-7|TRBD2
CSASRPGLAGIYEQYF
TGCAGTGCTAGTCGTCCCGGACTAGCGGGAATCTACGAGCAGTACTTC
>TRBV20-1|many|15|TRBJ2-5|TRBD1
CSARAGTGGSETQYF
TGCAGTGCTAGAGCGGGGACAGGGGGCTCGGAGACCCAGTACTTC
>TRBV5-1|NA|16|TRBJ1-1|TRBD1
CASSLEPTGENTEAFF
TGCGCCAGCAGCTTGGAACCCACAGGGGAAAACACTGAAGCTTTCTTT
>TRBV15|NA|13|TRBJ2-7|TRBD1
CATSRAQGFKQYF
TGTGCCACCAGCAGAGCACAGGGGTTCAAGCAGTACTTC
>TRBV11-2|NA|21|TRBJ2-2|TRBD2
CASSAGLAGPQGCANTGELFF
TGTGCCAGCAGCGCGGGGCTAGCGGGTCCCCAGGGCTGTGCGAACACCGGGGAGCTGTTTTTT
>TRBV7-3|NA|14|TRBJ1-2|TRBD1
CASSLTGGVYGYTF
TGTGCCAGCAGCTTAACAGGGGGCGTCTATGGCTACACCTTC
>TRBV2|few|13|TRBJ2-7|NA
CASSVSRVGEQYF
TGTGCCAGCAGTGTTAGCAGGGTCGGCGAGCAGTACTTC
>TRBV15|NA|16|TRBJ1-6|NA
CATSRIGVFYNSPLHF
TGTGCCACCAGCAGAATAGGGGTTTTTTATAATTCACCCCTCCACTTT
>TRBV10-3|few|17|TRBJ2-7|TRBD1
CAISDRTGEARGYEQYF
TGTGCCATCAGTGACCGGACAGGCGAAGCTCGAGGGTACGAGCAGTACTTC
>TRBV5-1|NA|14|TRBJ2-7|TRBD1
CASSLGTGYRSKYF
TGCGCCAGCAGCTTGGGGACAGGGTATCGGTCTAAGTACTTC
>TRBV19|few|14|TRBJ1-2|NA
CASSIRTADYGYTF
TGTGCCAGTAGTATCAGGACCGCGGACTATGGCTACACCTTC
>TRBV6-1|many|14|TRBJ2-1|TRBD2
CASSEALQTSGGFF
TGTGCCAGCAGTGAAGCGCTTCAAACTAGCGGCGGGTTCTTC
>TRBV15|NA|13|TRBJ1-5|NA
CATSRAVQQPQHF
TGTGCCACCAGCAGGGCGGTCCAACAGCCCCAGCATTTT
>TRBV7-8|once|16|TRBJ2-7|TRBD2
CASSPSDSGSLYEQYF
TGCGCCAGCAGCCCCTCGGATAGCGGGAGTCTATACGAGCAGTACTTC
>TRBV5-6|few|16|TRBJ1-6|NA
CASSGGGQSYNSPLHF
TGTGCCAGCAGCGGGGGGGGGCAGAGCTATAATTCACCCCTCCACTTT
>TRBV24-1|once|11|TRBJ1-1|NA
CATRDSTEAFF
TGTGCCACCAGGGACAGTACTGAAGCTTTCTTT
>TRBV2|NA|15|TRBJ1-4|NA
CASNSLGGTNEKLFF
TGTGCCAGCAACAGTCTAGGGGGAACTAATGAAAAACTGTTTTTT
>TRBV9|NA|16|TRBJ1-1|TRBD1
CASSALRGGLGTEAFF
TGTGCCAGCAGCGCACTCCGAGGGGGCCTGGGGACTGAAGCTTTCTTT
>TRBV6-2/TRBV6-3|few|17|TRBJ1-2|NA
CASSYLQRYNPNYGYTF
TGTGCCAGCAGTTACTTGCAGCGGTACAATCCTAACTATGGCTACACCTTC
>TRBV15|NA|17|TRBJ1-6|TRBD1
CATSREGPGQRYSPLHF
TGTGCCACCAGCAGAGAGGGGCCGGGACAGCGGTATTCACCCCTCCACTTT
>TRBV12-3/TRBV12-4|many|12|TRBJ1-5|NA
CASSSGARPQHF
TGTGCCAGCAGTTCAGGAGCTAGGCCCCAGCATTTT
>TRBV12-3/TRBV12-4|NA|11|TRBJ2-7|NA
CASIINYEQYF
TGTGCCAGCATCATAAACTACGAGCAGTACTTC
>TRBV24-1|NA|16|TRBJ1-1|NA
CATSEGGRGLNTEAFF
TGTGCCACCAGTGAAGGTGGCAGGGGATTGAACACTGAAGCTTTCTTT
>TRBV19|NA|13|TRBJ1-2|NA
CASSGGEFYGYTF
TGTGCCAGTAGCGGGGGGGAATTCTATGGCTACACCTTC
>TRBV7-9|NA|16|TRBJ2-2|NA
CASSWVGLRTTGELFF
TGTGCCAGCAGCTGGGTGGGACTGAGGACTACCGGGGAGCTGTTTTTT
>TRBV20-1|many|11|TRBJ2-2|NA
CSARDLGELFF
TGCAGTGCTAGAGATCTGGGGGAGCTGTTTTTT
>TRBV9|many|15|TRBJ2-2|TRBD2
CASSVGGLATGELFF
TGTGCCAGCAGCGTAGGAGGACTAGCGACCGGGGAGCTGTTTTTT
>TRBV19|many|13|TRBJ1-1|NA
CASSIKGPGEAFF
TGTGCCAGTAGTATCAAGGGGCCGGGTGAAGCTTTCTTT
>TRBV12-3/TRBV12-4|many|14|TRBJ2-1|NA
CASTISVGGNEQFF
TGTGCCAGCACCATCTCGGTCGGTGGCAATGAGCAGTTCTTC
>TRBV25-1|NA|19|TRBJ2-7|TRBD2
CASSEENIGGLAGLGEQYF
TGTGCCAGCAGTGAGGAAAATATTGGCGGGCTAGCGGGCCTGGGAGAGCAGTACTTC